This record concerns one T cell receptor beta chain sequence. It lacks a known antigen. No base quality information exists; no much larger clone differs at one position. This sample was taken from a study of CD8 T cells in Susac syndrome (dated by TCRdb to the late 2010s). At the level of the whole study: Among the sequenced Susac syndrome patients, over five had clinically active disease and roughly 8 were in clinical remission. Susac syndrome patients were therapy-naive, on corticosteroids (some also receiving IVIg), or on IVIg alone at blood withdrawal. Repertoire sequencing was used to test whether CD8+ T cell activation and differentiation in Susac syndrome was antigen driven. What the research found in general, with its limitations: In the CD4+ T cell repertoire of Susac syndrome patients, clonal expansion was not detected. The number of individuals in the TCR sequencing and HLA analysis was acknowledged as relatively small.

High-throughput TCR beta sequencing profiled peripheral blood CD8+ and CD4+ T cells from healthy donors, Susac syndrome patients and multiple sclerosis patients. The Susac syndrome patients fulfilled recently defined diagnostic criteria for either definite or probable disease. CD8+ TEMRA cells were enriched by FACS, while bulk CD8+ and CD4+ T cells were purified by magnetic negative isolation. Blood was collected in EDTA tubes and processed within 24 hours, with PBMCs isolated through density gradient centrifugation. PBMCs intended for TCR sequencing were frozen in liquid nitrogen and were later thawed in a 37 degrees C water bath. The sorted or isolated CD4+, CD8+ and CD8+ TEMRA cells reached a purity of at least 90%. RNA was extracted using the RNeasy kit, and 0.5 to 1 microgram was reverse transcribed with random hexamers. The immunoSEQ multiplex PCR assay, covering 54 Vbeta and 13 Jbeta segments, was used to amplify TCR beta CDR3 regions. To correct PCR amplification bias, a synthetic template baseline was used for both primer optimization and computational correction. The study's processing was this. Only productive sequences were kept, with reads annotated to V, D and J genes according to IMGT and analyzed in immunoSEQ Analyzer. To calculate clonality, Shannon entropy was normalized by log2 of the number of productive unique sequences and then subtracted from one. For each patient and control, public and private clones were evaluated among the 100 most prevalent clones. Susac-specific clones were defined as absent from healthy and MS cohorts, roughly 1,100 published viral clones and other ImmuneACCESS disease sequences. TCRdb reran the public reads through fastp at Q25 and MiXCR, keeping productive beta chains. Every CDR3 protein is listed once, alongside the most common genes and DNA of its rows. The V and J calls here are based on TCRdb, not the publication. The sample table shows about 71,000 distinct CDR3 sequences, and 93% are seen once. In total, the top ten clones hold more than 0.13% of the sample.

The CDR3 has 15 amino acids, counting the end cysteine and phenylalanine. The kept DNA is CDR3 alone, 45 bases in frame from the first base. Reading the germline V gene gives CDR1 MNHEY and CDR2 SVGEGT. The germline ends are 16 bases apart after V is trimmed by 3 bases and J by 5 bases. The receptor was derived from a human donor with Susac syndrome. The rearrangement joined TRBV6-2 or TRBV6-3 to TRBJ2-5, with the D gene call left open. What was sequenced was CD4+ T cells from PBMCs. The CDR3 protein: CASSYYESAGETQYF. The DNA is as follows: TGTGCCAGCAGTTATTACGAGAGCGCCGGGGAGACCCAGTACTTC.